A selection of T cell receptor beta chains follows, all from one sample in a study of blood T cell repertoires in COVID-19. Clones were sequenced by immunoSEQ multiplex PCR, and TCRdb holds only the in-frame ones, with some missing. This table has about 100,000 clones, over 65% appearing once. The sequencing input was peripheral blood. These receptors were collected from a man aged 60-69 years with acute or convalescent COVID-19. Both conserved end residues are trimmed from each CDR3.

v_gene	j_gene	CDR3aa
TRBV30	TRBJ1-5	AWSVGGWNQPQH
TRBV15	TRBJ1-5	ATSRDLTDQPQH
TRBV27	TRBJ2-7	ASSPGTYEQY
TRBV5-4	TRBJ2-2	ASSLGAGGRTYGELF
TRBV19	TRBJ1-1	ASRSGGRLAF
TRBV19	TRBJ2-7	ASSMGDRRGAYEQY
TRBV20-1	TRBJ1-2	SASTGNYGYT
TRBV27	TRBJ1-2	ASSFRDTGRDGYT
TRBV29-1	TRBJ2-3	SVDAGGDTQY
TRBV6-1	TRBJ2-2	ASSETGRTGELF
TRBV18	TRBJ2-7	ASSPQRTGHGLEQY
TRBV2	TRBJ1-2	ASSQGTATYGYT
TRBV6-4	TRBJ1-2	ASSDGPEGSTNYGYT
TRBV19	TRBJ2-5	ASSVTLRATQY
TRBV5-1	TRBJ2-2	ASSLGRGTGELF
TRBV18	TRBJ1-2	ASSPVPDSSYGYT
TRBV18	TRBJ1-1	ASSPGTGGLGYTEAF
TRBV15	TRBJ1-2	ATSRPPATGYGYT
TRBV18	TRBJ1-3	ASSPFGENTIY
TRBV29-1	TRBJ2-7	SVEVPTSGNYEQY
TRBV28	TRBJ1-5	ASSLRFGGANQPQH
TRBV7-9	TRBJ1-2	ANSLGQVYGYT